The next 21 T cell receptor beta chains were all read from a single sample in a study of blood T cell repertoires in COVID-19. Profiling relied on immunoSEQ multiplex PCR, and the TCRdb table lists in-frame clones only, not all of them. The sample contains about 170,000 clones, roughly 93% of which appear only once. Sequences were obtained from peripheral blood. Receptors originate from a man aged 18 to 30 with COVID-19, enrolled during active disease.

This chain uses TRBV5-8 with TRBJ2-5, with a possible D match to TRBD1 (5 bases). Germline V gene sequence: CDR1 SGHTS, CDR2 YDEGEE. CDR3 length: 15 residues. Trimming pared 2 bases from V and 0 bases from J, leaving 11 bases between. The CDR3 region has the DNA TGTGCCAGCAGCTTTGGCAGGGCCCACCAAGAGACCCAGTACTTC. Translated, it gives CASSFGRAHQETQYF.

The CDR3 nucleotides read TGCAGCGCGGCGGGCACCGGGGAGCTGTTTTTT. Protein: CSAAGTGELFF. V and J are TRBV29-1 and TRBJ2-2, with D perhaps matching TRBD2 (5 bases). The CDR3 covers 11 residues. The ends were cut back, 7 bases at V and 4 bases at J, with 7 bases in the middle. Germline V CDR1 and CDR2: SQVTM, ANQGSEA.

The rearrangement joins TRBV27 to TRBJ2-5; 7 positions match TRBD2. Germline trimming cut 5 bases from V and 9 bases from J; bases unmatched to any gene: 3. The germline V gene encodes CDR1 MNHEY and CDR2 SMNVEV (reference sequence). The CDR3 sequence is 11 residues long. The CDR3 sequence: CASSQGLAQYF. Here the CDR3 DNA reads TGTGCCAGCAGTCAAGGACTAGCCCAGTACTTC.

J is TRBJ2-5 and V is TRBV5-1; 8 bases are a match to TRBD1. The CDR3 has 15 amino acids. Germline loops: CDR1 SGHRS, CDR2 YFSETQ. J gave up 5 bases and V 5 bases, and 11 bases lay outside the gene matches. The chain's CDR3 is CASRRTQGAEETQYF. CDR3 in DNA: TGCGCCAGCAGGAGAACCCAGGGGGCGGAGGAGACCCAGTACTTC. The complete variable domain, with remaining parts taken from reference TRBV5-1 and TRBJ2-5, reads KAGVTQTPRYLIKTRGQQVTLSCSPISGHRSVSWYQQTPGQGLQFLFEYFSETQRNKGNFPGRFSGRQFSNSRSEMNVSTLELGDSALYLCASRRTQGAEETQYFGPGTRLLVL.

The rearrangement uses TRBV5-6 and TRBJ2-2; 8 bases fit TRBD1. CDR1 and CDR2 from the germline V gene are SGHDT and YYEEEE. The trim removed 4 bases at V and 0 bases at J, leaving 8 bases unmatched. CDR3 length: 17 residues. The chain's CDR3 is CASSGTGRFANTGELFF. CDR3 nucleotides: TGTGCCAGCAGCGGGACAGGCCGATTCGCGAACACCGGGGAGCTGTTTTTT.

This clone appeared once. This chain uses TRBV5-5 with TRBJ1-3; a possible D gene is TRBD1 (6 bases). Germline V lookup: CDR1 SGHKS, CDR2 YYEKEE (reference sequence). The CDR3 has 15 amino acids. V dropped 3 bases and J dropped 3 bases, with 13 bases sitting between them. The CDR3 DNA reads TGTGCCAGCAGCTGGAGCCAGGGGCTTGGAAACACCATATATTTT. It codes for CASSWSQGLGNTIYF.

The CDR3 sequence is CASLKGDKGNTEAFF. In nucleotides, the CDR3 is TGTGCCAGCCTGAAGGGGGACAAAGGGAACACTGAAGCTTTCTTT. The J gene is TRBJ1-1, the V gene TRBV25-1; a possible D gene is TRBD1 (6 bases). Trimming took 8 bases from V and 1 from J, leaving 17 bases between them. CDR3 length: 15 residues. Germline CDR1 is MGHDK and CDR2 is SYGVNS.

The chain combines TRBV5-6 with TRBJ1-1; maybe TRBD1 (6 bases). The CDR3 covers 15 residues. Germline lookup yields CDR1 SGHDT and CDR2 YYEEEE. Between the trimmed V and J ends, which lost 4 bases and 1 base, there was a span of 14 bases. CDR3 sequence reads: CASSLGQSWNTEAFF. CDR3 sequence (DNA): TGTGCCAGCAGCCTCGGACAGTCCTGGAACACTGAAGCTTTCTTT.

The chain uses TRBV28 and TRBJ1-1; D may be TRBD1 (5 bases). Trimming left V 6 bases short and J 4 bases short, with 12 bases between. Germline CDR1 and CDR2: MDHEN and SYDVKM. CDR3 size: 13 residues. The DNA of the CDR3 is TGTGCCAGCAGGATCCAGGGTGGCACTGAAGCTTTCTTT. Protein sequence: CASRIQGGTEAFF.

The chain carries TRBV18 and TRBJ1-5; D not resolved. Germline V gene data show CDR1 as KGHSH and CDR2 as LQKENI. The germline V and J ends were trimmed by 3 bases and 0 bases, with 9 bases remaining between them. This CDR3 is built from 15 residues. The CDR3 DNA reads TGTGCCAGCTCACCGGGCCGGGGTAGCAATCAGCCCCAGCATTTT. Protein product: CASSPGRGSNQPQHF.

The rearrangement joins TRBV14 to TRBJ2-7; D is perhaps TRBD2 (6 bases). CDR1 is SGHDN and CDR2 is FVKESK in the germline V gene. This CDR3 region has 18 residues. V lost 0 bases and J 0 bases, leaving 18 bases between the germline ends. The CDR3 reads CASSQERGVVAASYEQYF. The CDR3 nucleotides are TGTGCCAGCAGCCAAGAAAGAGGGGTAGTAGCGGCCTCCTACGAGCAGTACTTC.

This clone was seen a single time. The CDR3 protein is CASSLASGSYEQYF. The DNA for the CDR3 is TGTGCCAGCAGCTTAGCTTCCGGCTCCTACGAGCAGTACTTC. The rearrangement uses TRBV11-2 and TRBJ2-7, with D unclear. This CDR3 has 14 amino acids. V gave up 1 base and J gave up 0 bases, with 7 bases separating them. Germline CDR1 and CDR2: SGHAT and FQNNGV.

This rearrangement joins TRBV19 to TRBJ1-4, with D possibly matching TRBD1 (6 bases). CDR3 length: 13 residues. Per germline, CDR1 LNHDA and CDR2 SQIVND (reference sequence). Trimming removed 7 bases from V and 7 bases from J, with 13 bases in between. CDR3 coding DNA: TGTGCCAGTAAGGGACAACAGTTTGAAAAACTGTTTTTT. Protein sequence: CASKGQQFEKLFF.

J is TRBJ2-7 and V is TRBV2, with D maybe TRBD2 (5 bases). Trimming removed 8 bases from V and 7 bases from J, with 18 bases in between. In germline, CDR1 is SNHLY, CDR2 FYNNEI. The CDR3 extends over 13 amino acids. CDR3 sequence: CASASANGGEQYF. The CDR3 region has the DNA TGTGCCAGCGCCTCGGCTAATGGAGGAGAGCAGTACTTC.

With respect to this clone: The sample holds other DNA sequences that translate to the same CDR3. The chain is built from TRBV28 and TRBJ2-7; 9 nucleotides agree with TRBD1. J lost 3 bases, V lost 7 bases, and 4 bases had no gene match. The CDR3 consists of 13 residues. CDR1 MDHEN and CDR2 SYDVKM come from the germline V gene. The CDR3 DNA is TGTGCCAGCATTCCGGGACAGGGCTACGAGCAGTACTTC. It is translated as CASIPGQGYEQYF. Based on the CDR3 plus reference TRBV28 and TRBJ2-7, the full variable domain is DVKVTQSSRYLVKRTGEKVFLECVQDMDHENMFWYRQDPGLGLRLIYFSYDVKMKEKGDIPEGYSVSREKKERFSLILESASTNQTSMYLCASIPGQGYEQYFGPGTRLTVT.

The CDR3 is CASSQSGTSGTDTQYF. DNA for the CDR3: TGCGCCAGCAGCCAATCTGGGACTAGCGGCACAGATACGCAGTATTTT. The gene calls are TRBV4-1 and TRBJ2-3; 10 bases agree with TRBD2. Trimming at V came to 2 bases and at J to 1 base, leaving 3 bases not matched to a gene. CDR1 and CDR2 (germline): MGHRA, YSYEKL. The CDR3 is 16 residues long.

The V call is TRBV6-5, the J call TRBJ2-7, with TRBD1 matching over 7 bases. V shed 5 bases and J 5 bases; nucleotides not matched to a gene: 6. The CDR3 length is 13 residues. Germline CDR1 reads MNHEY; CDR2 reads SVGAGI. The CDR3 bases are TGTGCCAGCAGTCAACAGGGGTCGAACGAGCAGTACTTC. Its translation is CASSQQGSNEQYF.

This chain joins TRBV7-2 and TRBJ1-6; D is perhaps TRBD1 (6 bases). CDR1 is SGHTA, CDR2 FQGNSA, per germline. The V gene lost 5 bases and the J gene lost 9 bases, with 17 bases spanning the gap. This CDR3 is built from 15 residues. CDR3 region: CASSLSTGHGSPLHF. The CDR3 nucleotides read TGTGCCAGCAGCCTATCCACAGGGCACGGTTCACCCCTCCACTTT.

CDR3 sequence: CATSDLTGFPGELFF. CDR3 bases: TGTGCCACCAGTGACCTTACAGGGTTCCCCGGGGAGCTGTTTTTT. The chain couples TRBV24-1 to TRBJ2-2; maybe TRBD1 (6 bases). V was pared by 4 bases and J by 6 bases, with 14 bases between. The CDR3 covers 15 residues. Germline CDR1 is KGHDR and CDR2 is SFDVKD.

The chain combines TRBV7-9 with TRBJ2-7; TRBD1 aligns across 8 bases. CDR1 and CDR2 from the germline V gene are SEHNR and FQNEAQ (reference sequence). The CDR3 is 14 amino acids. V trimming: 4 bases; J trimming: 6 bases; junction bases outside the gene matches: 8. CDR3: CASSWGQAAGEQYF. In nucleotides, the CDR3 is TGTGCCAGCAGCTGGGGACAGGCGGCCGGCGAGCAGTACTTC.

The chain joins TRBV9 to TRBJ2-2; 12 nucleotides agree with TRBD2. Germline assignment: CDR1 SGDLS and CDR2 YYNGEE. V lost 3 bases to trimming and J lost 5 bases; unmatched junction nucleotides: 5. The CDR3 extends over 16 amino acids. CDR3 amino acids: CASSGTSGKRTGELFF. In DNA form, the CDR3 reads TGTGCCAGCAGCGGGACTAGCGGGAAAAGGACCGGGGAGCTGTTTTTT.